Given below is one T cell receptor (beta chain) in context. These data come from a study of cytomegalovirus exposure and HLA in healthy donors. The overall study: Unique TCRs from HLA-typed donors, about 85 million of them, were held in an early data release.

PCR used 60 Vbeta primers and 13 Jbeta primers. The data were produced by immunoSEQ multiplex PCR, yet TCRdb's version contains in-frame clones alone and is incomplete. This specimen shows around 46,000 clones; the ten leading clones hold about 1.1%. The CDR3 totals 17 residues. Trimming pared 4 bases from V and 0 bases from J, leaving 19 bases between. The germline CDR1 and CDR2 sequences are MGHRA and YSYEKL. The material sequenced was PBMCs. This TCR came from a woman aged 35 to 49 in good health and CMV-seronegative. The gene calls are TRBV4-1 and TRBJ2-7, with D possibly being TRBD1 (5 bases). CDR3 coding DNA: TGCGCCAGCAGCCGCCTCTTAGGGGTCATGAGCTCCTACGAGCAGTACTTC. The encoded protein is CASSRLLGVMSSYEQYF.